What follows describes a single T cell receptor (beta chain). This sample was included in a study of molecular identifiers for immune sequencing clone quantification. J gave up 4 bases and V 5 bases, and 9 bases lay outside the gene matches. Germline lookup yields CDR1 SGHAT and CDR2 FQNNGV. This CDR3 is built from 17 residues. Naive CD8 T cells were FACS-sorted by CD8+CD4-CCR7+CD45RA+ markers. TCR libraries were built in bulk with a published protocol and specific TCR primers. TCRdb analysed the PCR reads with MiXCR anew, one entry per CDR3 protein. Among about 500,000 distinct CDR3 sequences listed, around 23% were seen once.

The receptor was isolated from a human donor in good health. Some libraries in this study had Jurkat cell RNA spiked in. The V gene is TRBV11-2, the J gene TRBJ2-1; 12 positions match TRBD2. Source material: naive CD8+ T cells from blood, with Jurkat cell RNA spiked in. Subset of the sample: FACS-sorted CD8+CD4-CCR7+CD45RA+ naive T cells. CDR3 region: CASSIPSGGAPYNEQFF. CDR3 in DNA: TGTGCCAGCAGCATCCCTAGCGGGGGGGCCCCATACAATGAGCAGTTCTTC. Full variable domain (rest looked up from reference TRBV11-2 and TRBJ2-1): EAGVAQSPRYKIIEKRQSVAFWCNPISGHATLYWYQQILGQGPKLLIQFQNNGVVDDSQLPKDRFSAERLKGVDSTLKIQPAKLEDSAVYLCASSIPSGGAPYNEQFFGPGTRLTVL.